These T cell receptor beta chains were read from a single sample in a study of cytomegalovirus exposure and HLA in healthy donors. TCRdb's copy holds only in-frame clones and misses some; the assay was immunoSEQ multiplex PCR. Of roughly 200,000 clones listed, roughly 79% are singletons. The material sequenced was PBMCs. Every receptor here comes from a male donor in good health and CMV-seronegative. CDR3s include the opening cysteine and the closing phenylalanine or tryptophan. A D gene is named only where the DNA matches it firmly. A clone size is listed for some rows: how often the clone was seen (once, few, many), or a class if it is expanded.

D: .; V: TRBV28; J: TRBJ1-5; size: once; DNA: TGTGCCAGCAGTGGGAGGGCGGGAGATCAGCCCCAGCATTTT; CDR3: CASSGRAGDQPQHF
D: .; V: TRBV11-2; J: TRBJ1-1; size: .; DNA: TGTGCCAGCAGCTTATCGCCAGGGCCCATGAACACTGAAGCTTTCTTT; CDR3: CASSLSPGPMNTEAFF
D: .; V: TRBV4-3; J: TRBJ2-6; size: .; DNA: TGCGCCAGCAGCCAAGATCAGGGTGGGGCCAACGTCCTGACTTTC; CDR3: CASSQDQGGANVLTF
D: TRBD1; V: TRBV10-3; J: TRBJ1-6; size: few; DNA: TGTGCCATCAGTGAGTCTGACAGGGCGACTAATTCACCCCTCCACTTT; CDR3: CAISESDRATNSPLHF
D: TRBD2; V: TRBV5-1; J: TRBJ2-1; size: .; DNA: TGCGCCAGCAGCTTTAACGCGGGGGGTACCTACAATGAGCAGTTCTTC; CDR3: CASSFNAGGTYNEQFF
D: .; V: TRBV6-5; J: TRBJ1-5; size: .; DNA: TGTGCCAGCCGAAAAGACACGAATCAGCCCCAGCATTTT; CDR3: CASRKDTNQPQHF
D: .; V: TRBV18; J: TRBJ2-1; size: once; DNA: TGTGCCAGCTCCGGGGGAGGAGGGAGATACAATGAGCAGTTCTTC; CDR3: CASSGGGGRYNEQFF
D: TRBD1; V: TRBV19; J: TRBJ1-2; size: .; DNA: TGTGCCAGTACCCTCGGACAGGGCCGTGATGGCTACACCTTC; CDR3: CASTLGQGRDGYTF
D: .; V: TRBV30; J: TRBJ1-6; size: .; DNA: TGTGCCTGGACGTCAGGGAATTATTCACCCCTCCACTTT; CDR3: CAWTSGNYSPLHF
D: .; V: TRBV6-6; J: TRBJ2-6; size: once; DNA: TGTGCCAGCAGCGACTATACGGGGAGAGGGGCCAACGTCCTGACTTTC; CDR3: CASSDYTGRGANVLTF
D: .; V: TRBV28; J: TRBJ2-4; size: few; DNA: TGTGCCAGCAGTTCGTGGGTTCGGAGTACCAAAAACATTCAGTACTTC; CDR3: CASSSWVRSTKNIQYF
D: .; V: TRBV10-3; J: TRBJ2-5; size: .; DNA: TGTGCCATCAGTGAAGTCGGCCAAGAGACCCAGTACTTC; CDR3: CAISEVGQETQYF
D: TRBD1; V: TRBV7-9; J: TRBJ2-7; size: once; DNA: TGTTCCAGCAGCGCCTCAGGGGGACGCTACGAGCAGTACTTC; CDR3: CSSSASGGRYEQYF
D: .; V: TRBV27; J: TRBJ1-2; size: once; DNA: TGTGCCAGCAGTTTATCAGGGAGGGGCTACACCTTC; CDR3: CASSLSGRGYTF
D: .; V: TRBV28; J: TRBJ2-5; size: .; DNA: TGTGCCAGCAGTCCCCCGCTAGTCCCAGAGACCCAGTACTTC; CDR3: CASSPPLVPETQYF
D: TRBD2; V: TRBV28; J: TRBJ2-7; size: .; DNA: TGTGCCAGCGGACTAGCGGGAGGGGACGAGCAGTACTTC; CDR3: CASGLAGGDEQYF